One sample yielded the 27 T cell receptor beta chains listed below, sequenced in a study of T-cell reconstitution after alpha-beta-depleted transplantation in children. Unique molecular identifiers were incorporated when the TCRbeta library was constructed. Via MiXCR, TCRdb re-called the PCR reads, giving one row per CDR3 protein. Altogether approximately 200,000 distinct CDR3 sequences are present, approximately 6.8% being singletons, with the ten largest covering about 4.4%. Material: PBMCs, obtained before TCRalphabeta/CD19-depleted stem cell transplant. The receptors were sampled from a girl in the first two years of life with combined immunodeficiency, due to receive a stem cell transplant.

In its sample, this clonotype was seen many times. V is TRBV4-3 and J is TRBJ1-1, with D perhaps TRBD1 (5 bases). Trimming stripped 1 base from V and 5 bases from J, with 8 bases between. This CDR3 is 13 amino acids long. CDR1 LGHNA and CDR2 YSLEER come from the germline V gene. CDR3 bases: TGCGCCAGCAGCCAAGTATGGGGGACTGAAGCTTTCTTT. As protein: CASSQVWGTEAFF.

This clonotype was picked up many times. The chain employs TRBV7-8 and TRBJ1-1; D gene ambiguous. This CDR3 is 12 amino acids long. Germline lookup yields CDR1 SGHVS and CDR2 FQNEAQ. The V end was cut by 3 bases, the J end by 4 bases, with 6 bases between. CDR3 residues: CASSFYLTEAFF. The CDR3, as DNA: TGTGCCAGCAGCTTTTATCTCACTGAAGCTTTCTTT.

This clonotype was counted at least ten times. V is TRBV4-1 and J is TRBJ1-2, with D possibly TRBD1 on 6 matching bases. CDR3 length: 15 amino acids. From germline, CDR1 is MGHRA and CDR2 YSYEKL. Trimming left V 5 bases short and J 0 bases short, with 13 bases between. In nucleotides, the CDR3 is TGCGCCAGCAGCGACTGGGGGGCGCCTAACTATGGCTACACCTTC. It yields the protein CASSDWGAPNYGYTF.

This clonotype was counted ten times or more. The genes are TRBV3-1 and TRBJ2-2; no firm D call. The length of the CDR3 is 15 residues. The germline V gene encodes CDR1 LGHDT and CDR2 YNNKEL (reference sequence). The V gene lost 0 bases and the J gene lost 4 bases, with 9 bases spanning the gap. CDR3 protein: CASSQEGFTTGELFF. The CDR3 DNA follows: TGTGCCAGCAGCCAAGAGGGCTTTACCACCGGGGAGCTGTTTTTT. The variable domain in full, with the rest retrieved from reference TRBV3-1 and TRBJ2-2, is DTAVSQTPKYLVTQMGNDKSIKCEQNLGHDTMYWYKQDSKKFLKIMFSYNNKELIINETVPNRFSPKSPDKAHLNLHINSLELGDSAVYFCASSQEGFTTGELFFGEGSRLTVL.

This clonotype was recorded at least ten times. The chain uses TRBV29-1 and TRBJ2-5; 8 bases align to TRBD2. The germline V gene encodes CDR1 SQVTM and CDR2 ANQGSEA. The CDR3 covers 14 residues. The V and J ends lost 4 bases and 10 bases, in that order; junction bases with no gene match: 14. This CDR3 is CSVVALAGSGGQYF. The CDR3 DNA is TGCAGCGTTGTTGCTTTAGCGGGGTCGGGGGGCCAGTACTTC.

This clonotype has ten or more counts. The chain combines TRBV4-3 with TRBJ2-1, with D uncertain. The germline gives CDR1 LGHNA, CDR2 YSLEER. V lost 2 bases to trimming and J lost 2 bases, with 13 bases between them. CDR3 length equals 16 residues. DNA of the CDR3: TGCGCCAGCAGCCAATCCCGTCTACTCCCCTACAATGAGCAGTTCTTC. Its protein product is CASSQSRLLPYNEQFF.

This clonotype has a count of ten or more. This rearrangement joins TRBV29-1 to TRBJ2-7; D ambiguous. The CDR3 length is 12 residues. Trimming removed 7 bases from V and 6 bases from J, with 16 bases in between. Looked up from germline, CDR1 is SQVTM and CDR2 is ANQGSEA. The CDR3 nucleotides read TGCAGCGCCTTTGGAGCGTATGGCGAGCAGTACTTC. Translation gives CSAFGAYGEQYF.

The chain couples TRBV7-2 to TRBJ1-2; D remains ambiguous. V lost 8 bases and J 9 bases, leaving 22 bases between the germline ends. The germline gives CDR1 SGHTA, CDR2 FQGNSA. This CDR3 is 14 amino acids long. CDR3 sequence (DNA): TGTGCCAGCTCCTTCTCCCAAGGAGGTTCACGCTACACCTTC. Amino acid sequence: CASSFSQGGSRYTF.

This clonotype was recorded at least ten times. The chain joins TRBV7-2 to TRBJ2-2; maybe TRBD2 (5 bases). This CDR3 has 17 residues. The V and J ends lost 5 bases and 1 base respectively, with 17 bases between them. Germline lookup yields CDR1 SGHTA and CDR2 FQGNSA. The CDR3: CASSLSSRAGNTGELFF. CDR3 coding DNA: TGTGCCAGCAGCCTATCTTCAAGGGCGGGGAACACCGGGGAGCTGTTTTTT.

This clonotype was counted at least ten times. This rearrangement joins TRBV25-1 to TRBJ1-4; 7 positions match TRBD1. V was pared by 5 bases and J by 5 bases, with 5 bases of the junction left unmatched. The V gene's germline CDR1 is MGHDK and CDR2 SYGVNS. This CDR3 has 14 residues. The CDR3 DNA reads TGTGCCAGCAGTTCAGGGGGTTACAATGAAAAACTGTTTTTT. Its translation is CASSSGGYNEKLFF.

At least ten counts were recorded for this clonotype. This chain links TRBV12-3 or TRBV12-4 with TRBJ2-2; D is ambiguous. CDR3 size: 13 residues. The V end was cut by 3 bases, the J end by 7 bases, with 9 bases between. In nucleotides, the CDR3 is TGTGCCAGCAGTTTTTCAAGGTTCGGGGAGCTGTTTTTT. Protein product: CASSFSRFGELFF.

This sequence joins TRBV20-1 and TRBJ2-7, with 10 bases matching TRBD2. Germline CDR1 is DFQATT and CDR2 is SNEGSKA (reference sequence). Germline trimming cut 5 bases from V and 0 bases from J; bases unmatched to any gene: 13. The CDR3 has 17 residues. The CDR3 region is CSASPVPGLAISYEQYF. In DNA, the CDR3 is TGCAGTGCTTCACCTGTTCCGGGACTAGCGATCTCCTACGAGCAGTACTTC.

This clonotype has ten or more counts. The chain recombines TRBV5-6 with TRBJ2-7; TRBD1 matches at 11 bases. The germline V gene has CDR1 SGHDT and CDR2 YYEEEE. The CDR3 loop spans 16 amino acids. Trimming cost V 1 base and J 1 base; bases outside gene matches: 4. In DNA, the CDR3 is TGTGCCAGCAGCTTGACCGGACAGGGGGCTTCCTACGAGCAGTACTTC. Translated: CASSLTGQGASYEQYF.

This clonotype turned up a few times. The J gene is TRBJ2-5, the V gene TRBV20-1; D possibly corresponds to TRBD2 (7 bases). The CDR3 has 13 residues. Germline-derived CDR1 and CDR2 are DFQATT and SNEGSKA (reference sequence). V shed 3 bases and J shed 4 bases, with 12 bases lying between them. The DNA of the CDR3 is TGCAGTGCTAGCCGGCGGGGGCGAGAGACCCAGTACTTC. This translates into CSASRRGRETQYF.

This clonotype was observed at least ten times. This rearrangement joins TRBV6-5 to TRBJ2-2; unclear D gene. V was shortened by 6 bases and J by 4 bases, with 15 bases between the two germline ends. This CDR3 spans 15 amino acids. Germline CDR1 reads MNHEY; CDR2 reads SVGAGI. CDR3 loop: CASRSSRVTTGELFF. The DNA of the CDR3 is TGTGCCAGCAGGAGTAGTCGTGTGACCACCGGGGAGCTGTTTTTT.

This clonotype has at least ten counts. The chain is built from TRBV20-1 and TRBJ2-2, with 9 bases aligning to TRBD1. V lost 2 bases and J lost 5; bases outside the gene matches: 24. This CDR3 spans 21 amino acids. The germline V gene encodes CDR1 DFQATT and CDR2 SNEGSKA (reference sequence). The CDR3 DNA follows: TGCAGTGCTAGATCCCGTCCTGGCTGGACAGGGGATGTTTTGAGGACCGGGGAGCTGTTTTTT. Translating it yields CSARSRPGWTGDVLRTGELFF.

This clonotype came up many times. The CDR3 nucleotides are TGTGCCAGCACGTATACAGGGGAAGAGACCCAGTACTTC. This translates into CASTYTGEETQYF. The chain carries TRBV2 and TRBJ2-5; 7 bases line up with TRBD1. Germline CDR1 reads SNHLY; CDR2 reads FYNNEI. The CDR3 has 13 amino acids. Losses at the gene ends were 7 bases for V and 3 bases for J; bases not matched to a gene: 5.

This clonotype was counted ten times or more. V is TRBV3-1 and J is TRBJ2-1; 7 bases are a match to TRBD1. The CDR3 runs to 15 residues. The germline CDR1 and CDR2 sequences are LGHDT and YNNKEL (reference sequence). Germline trimming cut 0 bases from V and 3 bases from J; bases unmatched to any gene: 2. Written as DNA, the CDR3 is TGTGCCAGCAGCCAAGACAGACAGGGCTACAATGAGCAGTTCTTC. Its translation: CASSQDRQGYNEQFF.

There are many counts of this clonotype. The chain links TRBV7-6 to TRBJ1-1, with D possibly matching TRBD1 (5 bases). The CDR3 contains 14 residues. Germline CDR1 reads SGHVS; CDR2 reads FNYEAQ. V shed 5 bases and J shed 2 bases, with 12 bases lying between them. The CDR3 loop reads CASSQSQGNTEAFF. The DNA of the CDR3 is TGTGCCAGCAGCCAAAGCCAGGGTAACACTGAAGCTTTCTTT.

This clonotype was counted at least ten times. The CDR3 DNA is TGTGCCACCAGCAGTCCTCGGAGCGGGAGGGAAAATGAGCAGTTCTTC. This codes for CATSSPRSGRENEQFF. This chain joins TRBV15 and TRBJ2-1; 10 bases map to TRBD2. This CDR3 comprises 16 residues. The trim removed 3 bases at V and 7 bases at J, leaving 9 bases unmatched. Germline V gene lookup returns CDR1 LNHNV and CDR2 YYDKDF (reference sequence).

This clonotype was seen ten or more times. This sequence joins TRBV28 and TRBJ2-5; possibly TRBD1 for D (6 bases). Germline V gives CDR1 MDHEN, CDR2 SYDVKM. There are 15 residues in the CDR3. Trimming took off 5 bases at V and 1 base at J, with 14 bases between the two ends. CDR3 in DNA: TGTGCCAGCAGTCAACCGGGACACCTCCAAGAGACCCAGTACTTC. This gives the protein CASSQPGHLQETQYF.

This clonotype appeared many times. This chain joins TRBV5-1 and TRBJ1-2, with no clear D. Germline lookup yields CDR1 SGHRS and CDR2 YFSETQ. V lost 2 bases, J lost 4 bases, and 9 bases lay in between. The CDR3 consists of 13 residues. CDR3 residues: CASSLGPVYGYTF. The CDR3 region has the DNA TGCGCCAGCAGCTTAGGCCCCGTCTATGGCTACACCTTC.

The rearrangement links TRBV29-1 to TRBJ2-2; D gene ambiguous. CDR1 SQVTM and CDR2 ANQGSEA come from the germline V gene. With 6 bases removed from V and 4 bases from J, the gap between germline ends came to 12 bases. The CDR3 is 13 amino acids. CDR3: CSVPGPFTGELFF. The DNA for the CDR3 is TGCAGCGTCCCCGGGCCCTTCACCGGGGAGCTGTTTTTT.

This clonotype was seen many times. This chain uses TRBV2 with TRBJ2-3, with a tentative D call TRBD2 (7 bases). With 7 bases removed from V and 2 bases from J, the gap between germline ends came to 19 bases. From germline, CDR1 is SNHLY and CDR2 FYNNEI. The CDR3 is 16 amino acids. CDR3 in DNA: TGTGCCAGCATCCTAGGGGGGGAGGGGGTCACAGATACGCAGTATTTT. It specifies CASILGGEGVTDTQYF.

As regards this clonotype: A much larger clone differs by one base, so this may be a read error. The chain uses TRBV28 and TRBJ2-1; D is tentatively TRBD1 or TRBD2 (5 bases each). The germline gives CDR1 MDHEN, CDR2 SYDVKM. The CDR3 runs to 16 residues. Here the CDR3 reads CASSPFGGASYKEQFF. The CDR3 region has the DNA TGTGCCAGCAGTCCCTTTGGGGGAGCCTCCTACAAGGAGCAGTTCTTC.

This clonotype appeared many times. The V gene is TRBV7-9, the J gene TRBJ1-1, with D hard to call. This CDR3 region has 14 residues. Germline-derived CDR1 and CDR2 are SEHNR and FQNEAQ (reference sequence). Trimming took 4 bases from V and 0 from J, leaving 9 bases between them. The CDR3 region is CASSYQWVNTEAFF. As DNA, the CDR3 is TGTGCCAGCAGCTACCAGTGGGTGAACACTGAAGCTTTCTTT.

There are many counts of this clonotype. The rearrangement uses TRBV7-2 and TRBJ2-5; 8 bases line up with TRBD1. CDR1 and CDR2 (germline): SGHTA, FQGNSA. Trimming cost V 1 base and J 5 bases; bases outside gene matches: 3. This CDR3 contains 14 residues. The CDR3: CASSLGQGWETQYF. Here the CDR3 DNA reads TGTGCCAGCAGCTTAGGACAGGGGTGGGAGACCCAGTACTTC.